This T cell receptor (beta chain) was identified during a study of cytomegalovirus exposure and HLA in healthy donors. The germline CDR1 and CDR2 sequences are SEHNR and FQNEAQ (reference sequence). The V and J ends lost 5 bases and 7 bases respectively, with 18 bases between them. The CDR3 is 15 amino acids. PCR used 60 Vbeta primers and 13 Jbeta primers. The data were produced by immunoSEQ multiplex PCR, yet TCRdb's version contains in-frame clones alone and is incomplete. The sample contains roughly 34,000 clones, around 70% of which appear only once. Overall study findings and caveats: The authors confirmed in vitro that a few CMV-associated chains were specific for CMV antigens. Earlier results showed most TCR beta V segments being productive about 87% or about 30% of the time.

This clone was found once. The antigen remains unidentified. This rearrangement joins TRBV7-9 to TRBJ1-5; D is possibly TRBD1 (6 bases). The sample taken for sequencing was PBMCs. The sequence was obtained from a man in his forties in good health and CMV-seropositive. In DNA form, the CDR3 reads TGTGCCAGCAGCCCCGACGCACAGGGTGGGCAGCCCCAGCATTTT. Its protein product is CASSPDAQGGQPQHF.